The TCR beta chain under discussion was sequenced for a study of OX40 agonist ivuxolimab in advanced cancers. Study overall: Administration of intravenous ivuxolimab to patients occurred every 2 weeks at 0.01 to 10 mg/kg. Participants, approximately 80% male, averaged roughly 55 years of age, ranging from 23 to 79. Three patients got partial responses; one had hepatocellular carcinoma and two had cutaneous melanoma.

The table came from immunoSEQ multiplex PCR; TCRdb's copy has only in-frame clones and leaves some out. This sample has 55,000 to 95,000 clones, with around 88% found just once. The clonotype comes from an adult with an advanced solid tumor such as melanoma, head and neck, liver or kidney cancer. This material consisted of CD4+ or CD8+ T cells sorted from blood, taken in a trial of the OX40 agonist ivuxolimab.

CDR3 sequence: CASSLWADTDTQYF. CDR3 in DNA: TGTGCCAGCAGCTTATGGGCGGACACAGATACGCAGTATTTT. The chain carries TRBV7-8 and TRBJ2-3; D is uncertain. The CDR3 length is 14 residues. V was trimmed by 2 bases and J by 2 bases, leaving 8 bases between them. Germline V gene data show CDR1 as SGHVS and CDR2 as FQNEAQ.